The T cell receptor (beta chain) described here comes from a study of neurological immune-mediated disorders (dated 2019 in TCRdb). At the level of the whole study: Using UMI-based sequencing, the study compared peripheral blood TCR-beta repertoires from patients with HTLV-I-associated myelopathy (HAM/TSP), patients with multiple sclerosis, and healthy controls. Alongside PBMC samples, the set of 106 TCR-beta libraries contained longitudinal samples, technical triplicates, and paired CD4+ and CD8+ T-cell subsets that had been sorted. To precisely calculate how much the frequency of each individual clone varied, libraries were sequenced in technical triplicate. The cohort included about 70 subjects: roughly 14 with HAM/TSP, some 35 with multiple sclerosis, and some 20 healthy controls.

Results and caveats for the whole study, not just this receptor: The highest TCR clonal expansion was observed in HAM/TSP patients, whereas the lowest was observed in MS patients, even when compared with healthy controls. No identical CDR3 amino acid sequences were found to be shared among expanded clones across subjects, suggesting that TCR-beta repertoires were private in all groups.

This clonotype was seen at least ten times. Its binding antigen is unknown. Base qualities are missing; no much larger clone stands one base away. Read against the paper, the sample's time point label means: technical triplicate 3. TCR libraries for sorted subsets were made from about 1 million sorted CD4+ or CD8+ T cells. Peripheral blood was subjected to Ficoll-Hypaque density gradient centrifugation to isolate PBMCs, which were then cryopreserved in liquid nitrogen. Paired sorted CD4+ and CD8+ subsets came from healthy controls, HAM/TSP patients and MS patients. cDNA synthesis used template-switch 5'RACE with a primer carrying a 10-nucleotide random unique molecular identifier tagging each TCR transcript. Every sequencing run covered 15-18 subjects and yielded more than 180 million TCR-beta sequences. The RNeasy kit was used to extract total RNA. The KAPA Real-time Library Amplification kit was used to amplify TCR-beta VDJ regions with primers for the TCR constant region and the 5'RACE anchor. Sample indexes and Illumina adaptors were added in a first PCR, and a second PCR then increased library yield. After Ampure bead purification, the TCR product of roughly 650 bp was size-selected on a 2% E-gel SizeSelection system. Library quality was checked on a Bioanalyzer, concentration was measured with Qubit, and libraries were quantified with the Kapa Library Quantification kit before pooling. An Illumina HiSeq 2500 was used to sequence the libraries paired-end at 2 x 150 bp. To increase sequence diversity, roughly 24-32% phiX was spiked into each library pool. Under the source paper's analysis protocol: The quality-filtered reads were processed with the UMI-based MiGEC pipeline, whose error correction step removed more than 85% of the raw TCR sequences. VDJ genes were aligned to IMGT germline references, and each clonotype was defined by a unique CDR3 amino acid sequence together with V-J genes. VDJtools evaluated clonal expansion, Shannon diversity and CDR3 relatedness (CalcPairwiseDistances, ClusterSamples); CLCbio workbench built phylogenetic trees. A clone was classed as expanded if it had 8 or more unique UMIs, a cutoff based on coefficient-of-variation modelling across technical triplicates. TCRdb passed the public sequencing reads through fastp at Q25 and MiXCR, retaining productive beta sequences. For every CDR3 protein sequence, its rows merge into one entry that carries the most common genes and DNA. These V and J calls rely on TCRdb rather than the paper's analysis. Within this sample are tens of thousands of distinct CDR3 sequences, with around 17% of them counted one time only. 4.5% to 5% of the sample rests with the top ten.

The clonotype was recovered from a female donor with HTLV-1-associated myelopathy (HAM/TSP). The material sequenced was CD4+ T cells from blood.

The base sequence is TGCAGCGTTGCCGGGACAACCTACGAGCAGTACTTC. The translation is CSVAGTTYEQYF. The rearrangement joined TRBV29-1 to TRBJ2-7; the D gene is perhaps TRBD1, from 6 matching bases. The CDR3 holds 12 amino acids from the cysteine to the phenylalanine. Of all the DNA, just the CDR3 is kept, 36 bases in frame from base 1. Trimming removed 4 bases from V and 2 bases from J, leaving 9 bases between the germline ends. For CDR1 and CDR2, the germline V gene lists SQVTM and ANQGSEA.